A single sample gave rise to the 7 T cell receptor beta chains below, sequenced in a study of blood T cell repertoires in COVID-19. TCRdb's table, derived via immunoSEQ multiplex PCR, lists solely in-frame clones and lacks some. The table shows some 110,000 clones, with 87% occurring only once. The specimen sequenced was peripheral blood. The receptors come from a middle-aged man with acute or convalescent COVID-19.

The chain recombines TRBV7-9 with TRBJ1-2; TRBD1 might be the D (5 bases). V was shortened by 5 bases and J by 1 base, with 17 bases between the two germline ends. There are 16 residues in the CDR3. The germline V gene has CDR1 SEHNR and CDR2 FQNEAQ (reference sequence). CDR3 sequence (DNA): TGTGCCAGCAGCACCCTGGGGGGACCGCTTAACTATGGCTACACCTTC. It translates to CASSTLGGPLNYGYTF.

As DNA, the CDR3 is TGTGCCAGCAGTCCCGGGACAACGAACACCGGGGAGCTGTTTTTT. Protein sequence: CASSPGTTNTGELFF. The chain is built from TRBV28 and TRBJ2-2, with D possibly being TRBD1 (6 bases). The CDR3 has 15 residues. Germline loops: CDR1 MDHEN, CDR2 SYDVKM. V was pared by 5 bases and J by 0 bases, with 10 bases between.

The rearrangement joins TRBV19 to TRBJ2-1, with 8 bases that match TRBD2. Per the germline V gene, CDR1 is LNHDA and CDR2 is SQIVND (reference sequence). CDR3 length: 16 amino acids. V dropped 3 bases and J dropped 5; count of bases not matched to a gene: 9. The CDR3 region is CASSMGASGLNNEQFF. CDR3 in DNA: TGTGCCAGTAGTATGGGGGCTAGCGGGCTAAACAATGAGCAGTTCTTC. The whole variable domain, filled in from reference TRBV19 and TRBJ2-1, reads DGGITQSPKYLFRKEGQNVTLSCEQNLNHDAMYWYRQDPGQGLRLIYYSQIVNDFQKGDIAEGYSVSREKKESFPLTVTSAQKNPTAFYLCASSMGASGLNNEQFFGPGTRLTVL.

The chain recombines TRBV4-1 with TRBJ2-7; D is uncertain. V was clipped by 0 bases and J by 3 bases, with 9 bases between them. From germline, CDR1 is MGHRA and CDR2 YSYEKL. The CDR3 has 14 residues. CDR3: CASSQEDTLYEQYF. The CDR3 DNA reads TGCGCCAGCAGCCAAGAAGACACCCTCTACGAGCAGTACTTC.

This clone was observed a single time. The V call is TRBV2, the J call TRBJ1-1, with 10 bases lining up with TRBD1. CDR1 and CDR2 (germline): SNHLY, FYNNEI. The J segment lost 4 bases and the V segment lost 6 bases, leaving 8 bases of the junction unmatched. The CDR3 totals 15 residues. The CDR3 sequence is CASRADRGLRTEAFF. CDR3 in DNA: TGTGCCAGCAGGGCCGACAGGGGGCTACGCACTGAAGCTTTCTTT. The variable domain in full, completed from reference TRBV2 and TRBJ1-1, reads EPEVTQTPSHQVTQMGQEVILRCVPISNHLYFYWYRQILGQKVEFLVSFYNNEISEKSEIFDDQFSVERPDGSNFTLKIRSTKLEDSAMYFCASRADRGLRTEAFFGQGTRLTVV.

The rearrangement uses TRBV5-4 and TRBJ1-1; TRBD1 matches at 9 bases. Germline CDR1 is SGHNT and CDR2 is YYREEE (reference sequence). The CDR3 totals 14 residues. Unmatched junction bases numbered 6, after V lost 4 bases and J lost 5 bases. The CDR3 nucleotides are TGTGCCAGCAGCCCGGGACAGGGTGGGACTGAAGCTTTCTTT. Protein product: CASSPGQGGTEAFF.

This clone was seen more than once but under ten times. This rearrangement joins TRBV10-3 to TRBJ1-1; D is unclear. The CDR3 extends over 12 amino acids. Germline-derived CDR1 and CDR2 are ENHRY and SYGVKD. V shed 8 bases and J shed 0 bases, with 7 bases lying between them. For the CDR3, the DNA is TGTGCCATCGGAGCAGTGAACACTGAAGCTTTCTTT. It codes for CAIGAVNTEAFF.